A selection of T cell receptor beta chains follows, all from one sample in a study of blood T cells in healthy people across ages. TCRdb used MiXCR to reprocess the 5' RACE reads, holding one entry per CDR3 protein. Of approximately 800,000 distinct CDR3 sequences listed, 55% to 70% were seen once; the top ten hold around 20%. What was sequenced was blood. These receptors were obtained from a man aged 25 to 40 in good health. CDR3s include the opening cysteine and the closing phenylalanine or tryptophan. The D gene is left open where the match is weak. Clone size appears in some rows only: once, few, many, or a class for an expanded clone.

D gene	clone size	V gene	J gene	CDR3 protein	CDR3 DNA
-	-	TRBV7-2	TRBJ2-6	CASTLTPGIPGANVLTF	TGTGCCAGCACGCTCACGCCGGGGATCCCTGGGGCCAACGTCCTGACTTTC
-	-	TRBV7-7	TRBJ2-5	CASSLSGAGAQYF	TGTGCTAGCAGCTTATCAGGGGCCGGGGCCCAGTACTTC
-	-	TRBV6-5	TRBJ2-3	CASSYGVGKADTQYF	TGTGCCAGCAGTTATGGTGTAGGAAAAGCAGATACGCAGTATTTT
-	few	TRBV20-1	TRBJ2-1	CSVSRGDHNEQFF	TGCAGTGTCTCGCGAGGGGACCACAATGAGCAGTTCTTC
-	-	TRBV28	TRBJ1-1	CASGQMNTEAFF	TGTGCCAGCGGACAAATGAACACTGAAGCTTTCTTT
-	-	TRBV7-9	TRBJ1-2	CASSLPREGNYGYTF	TGTGCCAGCAGCCTCCCGAGGGAGGGGAACTATGGCTACACCTTC
-	-	TRBV6-2/TRBV6-3	TRBJ1-2	CASRPTGKGNYGYTF	TGTGCCAGCAGACCCACAGGGAAGGGCAACTATGGCTACACCTTC
-	once	TRBV6-1	TRBJ2-7	CASSEWGDTYEQYF	TGTGCCAGCAGTGAATGGGGGGACACCTACGAGCAGTACTTC
-	-	TRBV4-2	TRBJ1-5	CASSQEKGQPQHF	TGTGCCAGCAGCCAAGAGAAGGGACAGCCCCAGCATTTT
-	-	TRBV28	TRBJ2-3	CASSSFDTQYF	TGTGCCAGCAGTTCCTTCGATACGCAGTATTTT
TRBD1	-	TRBV6-1	TRBJ2-4	CASSAYRGENIQYF	TGTGCCAGCAGTGCATACAGGGGGGAAAACATTCAGTACTTC
TRBD2	-	TRBV2	TRBJ2-7	CASSEGPSGGADEQYF	TGTGCCAGCAGTGAGGGTCCTAGCGGGGGGGCAGACGAGCAGTACTTC
TRBD2	many	TRBV7-2	TRBJ2-7	CASSFGAGYEQYF	TGTGCCAGCAGCTTCGGAGCGGGGTACGAGCAGTACTTC
TRBD1	-	TRBV2	TRBJ2-7	CASSSQGALYEQYF	TGTGCCAGCAGTTCACAGGGGGCCCTATACGAGCAGTACTTC
-	once	TRBV6-1	TRBJ2-7	CASRYLGVDYEQYF	TGTGCCAGCAGGTACCTCGGGGTCGACTACGAGCAGTACTTC
TRBD2	few	TRBV7-2	TRBJ2-7	CASSQARAGGEQYF	TGTGCCAGCAGCCAGGCACGAGCGGGAGGGGAGCAGTACTTC
TRBD2	few	TRBV6-1	TRBJ2-1	CASSEWLAGNEQFF	TGTGCCAGCAGTGAATGGCTAGCGGGTAATGAGCAGTTCTTC
-	few	TRBV10-3	TRBJ2-3	CAISESRVTDTQYF	TGTGCCATCAGTGAATCGCGGGTCACAGATACGCAGTATTTT
-	-	TRBV4-3	TRBJ2-1	CASSPTVSSYNEQFF	TGCGCCAGCAGCCCGACAGTAAGCTCCTACAATGAGCAGTTCTTC
TRBD1	-	TRBV6-5	TRBJ1-6	CASSYGTGVNSPLHF	TGTGCCAGCAGTTACGGAACAGGGGTAAATTCACCCCTCCACTTT
TRBD2	few	TRBV4-3	TRBJ2-1	CASSQEGLAGEEQFF	TGCGCCAGCAGCCAAGAGGGACTAGCGGGAGAAGAGCAGTTCTTC
-	-	TRBV13	TRBJ2-2	CASSLVGGELFF	TGTGCCAGCAGCTTAGTAGGAGGGGAGCTGTTTTTT
-	-	TRBV7-6	TRBJ2-7	CASSPAPGVGYEQYF	TGTGCCAGCAGCCCAGCACCGGGAGTAGGGTACGAGCAGTACTTC
TRBD2	-	TRBV20-1	TRBJ2-1	CSVIAGEYNEQFF	TGCAGTGTTATAGCGGGGGAATACAATGAGCAGTTCTTC
-	once	TRBV7-2	TRBJ2-1	CASSLGWGQETQFF	TGTGCCAGCAGCTTAGGTTGGGGGCAAGAGACCCAGTTCTTC
-	-	TRBV7-2	TRBJ1-2	CASSLGGGAYGYTF	TGTGCCAGCAGCTTAGGGGGAGGGGCCTATGGCTACACCTTC
-	-	TRBV3-1	TRBJ2-4	CASRGGTGTIQYF	TGTGCCAGCAGGGGGGGGACAGGAACTATTCAGTACTTC
-	few	TRBV7-2	TRBJ2-5	CASSNRPRDEETQYF	TGTGCCAGCAGCAACAGGCCACGGGACGAAGAGACCCAGTACTTC
-	-	TRBV18	TRBJ1-5	CASSPEGDQPQHF	TGTGCCAGCTCACCCGAAGGGGATCAGCCCCAGCATTTT
TRBD1	-	TRBV10-3	TRBJ2-7	CAISDTGGYEQYF	TGTGCCATCAGTGATACAGGGGGCTACGAGCAGTACTTC
-	-	TRBV9	TRBJ2-1	CASSVLTSASSNEQFF	TGTGCCAGCAGCGTGCTAACGTCAGCGTCTTCCAATGAGCAGTTCTTC
-	-	TRBV11-2	TRBJ2-3	CASSPEPISDTQYF	TGTGCCAGCAGCCCGGAGCCAATATCAGATACGCAGTATTTT
-	few	TRBV20-1	TRBJ1-5	CSARDLTGGGQPQHF	TGCAGTGCTAGAGATCTCACCGGGGGCGGGCAGCCCCAGCATTTT
-	many	TRBV9	TRBJ2-5	CASSANQETQYF	TGTGCCAGCAGCGCGAATCAAGAGACCCAGTACTTC
TRBD1	-	TRBV12-3/TRBV12-4	TRBJ2-5	CASRGQGWTETQYF	TGTGCCAGCAGGGGACAGGGATGGACAGAGACCCAGTACTTC
TRBD1	-	TRBV10-3	TRBJ1-1	CAISSTGRANTEAFF	TGTGCCATCAGTTCGACAGGGAGGGCAAACACTGAAGCTTTCTTT
TRBD2	few	TRBV7-2	TRBJ2-1	CASRTAGVGNNEQFF	TGTGCCAGCAGGACTGCGGGAGTCGGGAATAATGAGCAGTTCTTC
TRBD1	-	TRBV7-2	TRBJ2-7	CASSPNQGDEQYF	TGTGCCAGCAGCCCCAACCAGGGGGATGAGCAGTACTTC
TRBD2	few	TRBV20-1	TRBJ2-1	CSASFTSGRGREQFF	TGCAGTGCTAGTTTTACTAGCGGGAGAGGGCGCGAGCAGTTCTTC
TRBD2	once	TRBV6-1	TRBJ2-7	CASNPRTSGGSYEQYF	TGTGCCAGCAACCCACGGACTAGCGGGGGCTCCTACGAGCAGTACTTC
-	-	TRBV6-2/TRBV6-3	TRBJ2-7	CASSYGARINPSYEQYF	TGTGCCAGCAGTTACGGGGCCAGGATTAACCCGTCCTACGAGCAGTACTTC
-	-	TRBV7-9	TRBJ2-1	CASSLPRDEQFF	TGTGCCAGCAGCTTACCAAGGGATGAGCAGTTCTTC
-	many	TRBV5-1	TRBJ2-7	CASSLATDSYEQYF	TGCGCCAGCAGCTTGGCCACGGACAGCTACGAGCAGTACTTC
TRBD1	-	TRBV27	TRBJ1-6	CASKLTGVNSPLHF	TGTGCCAGCAAGCTGACAGGGGTCAATTCACCCCTCCACTTT
TRBD1	once	TRBV6-6	TRBJ2-5	CASSSRDRETKYF	TGTGCCAGCAGTTCCCGGGACAGGGAGACCAAGTACTTC
-	-	TRBV3-1	TRBJ2-4	CASSPGRGSGLAKNIQYF	TGTGCCAGCAGCCCGGGCAGGGGGTCGGGACTAGCCAAAAACATTCAGTACTTC
-	-	TRBV7-2	TRBJ2-3	CASSLGMGRTQYF	TGTGCCAGCAGCTTAGGAATGGGTAGGACGCAGTATTTT
-	-	TRBV24-1	TRBJ2-3	CATSDSATVTDTQYF	TGTGCCACCAGTGACAGCGCAACAGTCACAGATACGCAGTATTTT
-	-	TRBV10-3	TRBJ2-7	CAISDSRLTYEQYF	TGTGCCATCAGTGATTCCAGGCTTACCTACGAGCAGTACTTC
TRBD2	-	TRBV6-6	TRBJ2-7	CASKEGGQVYEQYF	TGTGCCAGCAAAGAGGGAGGGCAGGTTTACGAGCAGTACTTC
TRBD1	-	TRBV7-9	TRBJ2-7	CASSQGAEQYF	TGTGCCAGCAGCCAGGGGGCCGAGCAGTACTTC
TRBD2	-	TRBV6-2/TRBV6-3	TRBJ2-7	CASSYPLGTSRTYEQYF	TGTGCCAGCAGTTACCCCTTGGGGACTAGCAGGACCTACGAGCAGTACTTC
-	many	TRBV29-1	TRBJ2-5	CSVGDSQETQYF	TGCAGCGTTGGGGACTCCCAAGAGACCCAGTACTTC
-	-	TRBV30	TRBJ2-7	CAWSLMGYEQYF	TGTGCCTGGAGCCTCATGGGCTACGAGCAGTACTTC